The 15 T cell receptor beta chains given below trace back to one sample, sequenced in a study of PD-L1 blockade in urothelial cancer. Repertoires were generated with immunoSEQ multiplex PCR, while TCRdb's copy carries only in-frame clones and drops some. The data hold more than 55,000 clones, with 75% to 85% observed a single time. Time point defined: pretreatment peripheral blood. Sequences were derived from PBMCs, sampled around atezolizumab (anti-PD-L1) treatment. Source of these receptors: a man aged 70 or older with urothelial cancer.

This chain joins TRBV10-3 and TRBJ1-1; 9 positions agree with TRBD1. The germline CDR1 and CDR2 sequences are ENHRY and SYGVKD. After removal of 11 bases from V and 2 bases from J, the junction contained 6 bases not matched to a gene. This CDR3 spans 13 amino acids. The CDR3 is CASRTGDNTEAFF. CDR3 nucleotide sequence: TGTGCCTCCCGGACAGGGGATAACACTGAAGCTTTCTTT.

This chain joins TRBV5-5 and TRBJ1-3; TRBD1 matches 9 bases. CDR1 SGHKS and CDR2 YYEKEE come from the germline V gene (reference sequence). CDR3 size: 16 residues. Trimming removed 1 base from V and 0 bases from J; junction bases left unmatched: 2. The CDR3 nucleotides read TGTGCCAGCAGCTTGACAGGGGGCATCTCTGGAAACACCATATATTTT. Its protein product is CASSLTGGISGNTIYF. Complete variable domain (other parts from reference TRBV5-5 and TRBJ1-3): DAGVTQSPTHLIKTRGQQVTLRCSPISGHKSVSWYQQVLGQGPQFIFQYYEKEERGRGNFPDRFSARQFPNYSSELNVNALLLGDSALYLCASSLTGGISGNTIYFGEGSWLTVV.

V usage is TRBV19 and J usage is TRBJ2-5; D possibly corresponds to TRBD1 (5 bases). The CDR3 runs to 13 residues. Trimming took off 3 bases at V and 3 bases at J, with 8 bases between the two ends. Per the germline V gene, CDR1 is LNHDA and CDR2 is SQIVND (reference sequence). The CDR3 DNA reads TGTGCCAGTAGTATGAGCAGGGAAGAGACCCAGTACTTC. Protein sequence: CASSMSREETQYF.

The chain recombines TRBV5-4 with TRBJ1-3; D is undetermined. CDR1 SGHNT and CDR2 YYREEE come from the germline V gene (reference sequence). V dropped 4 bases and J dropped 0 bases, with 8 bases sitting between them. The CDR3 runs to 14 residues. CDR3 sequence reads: CASSNTYSGNTIYF. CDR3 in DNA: TGTGCCAGCAGCAATACATACTCTGGAAACACCATATATTTT.

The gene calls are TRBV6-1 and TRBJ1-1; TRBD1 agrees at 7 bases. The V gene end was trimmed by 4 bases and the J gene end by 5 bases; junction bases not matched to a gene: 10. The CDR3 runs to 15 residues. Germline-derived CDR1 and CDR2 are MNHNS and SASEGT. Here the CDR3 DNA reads TGTGCCAGCAGTGTGGGTGGGGCAGGGGGTACTGAAGCTTTCTTT. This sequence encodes CASSVGGAGGTEAFF.

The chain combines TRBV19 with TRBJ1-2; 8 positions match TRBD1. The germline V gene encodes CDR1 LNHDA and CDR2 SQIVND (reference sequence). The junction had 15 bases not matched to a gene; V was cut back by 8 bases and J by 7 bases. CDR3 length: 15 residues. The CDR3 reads CASSLGQGAFGGYTF. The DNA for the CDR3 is TGTGCCAGTTCATTGGGTCAGGGGGCTTTCGGTGGCTACACCTTC.

CDR3 coding DNA: TGTGCCAGCAGCTTAGGTTCAATTGGGGGCTCTGGTGGCTACACCTTC. Translation gives CASSLGSIGGSGGYTF. The chain uses TRBV7-9 and TRBJ1-2; TRBD1 might be the D (6 bases). Germline CDR1 SEHNR, CDR2 FQNEAQ (reference sequence). CDR3 length: 16 amino acids. V lost 1 base to trimming and J lost 7 bases, with 19 bases between them.

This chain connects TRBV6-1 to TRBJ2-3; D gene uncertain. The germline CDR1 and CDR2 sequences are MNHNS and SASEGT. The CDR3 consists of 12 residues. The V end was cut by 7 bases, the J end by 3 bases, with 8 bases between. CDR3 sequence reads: CASTLPTDTQYF. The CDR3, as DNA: TGTGCCAGCACCCTCCCGACAGATACGCAGTATTTT.

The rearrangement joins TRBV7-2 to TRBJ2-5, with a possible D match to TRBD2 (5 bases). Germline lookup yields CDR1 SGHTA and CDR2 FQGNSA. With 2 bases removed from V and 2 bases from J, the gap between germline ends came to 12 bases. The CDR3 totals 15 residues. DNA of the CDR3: TGTGCCAGCAGCTTATACCTTCGGGATCAAGAGACCCAGTACTTC. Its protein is CASSLYLRDQETQYF.

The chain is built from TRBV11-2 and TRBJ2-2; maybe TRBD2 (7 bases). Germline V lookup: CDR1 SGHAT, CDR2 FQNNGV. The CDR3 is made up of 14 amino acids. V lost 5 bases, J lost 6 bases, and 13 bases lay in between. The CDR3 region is CASSPGAGAGELFF. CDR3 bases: TGTGCCAGCAGCCCAGGGGCGGGGGCCGGGGAGCTGTTTTTT.

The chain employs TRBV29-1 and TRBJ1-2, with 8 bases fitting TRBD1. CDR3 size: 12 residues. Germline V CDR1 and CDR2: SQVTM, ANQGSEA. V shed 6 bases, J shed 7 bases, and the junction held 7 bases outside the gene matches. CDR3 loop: CSVPSTGVGYTF. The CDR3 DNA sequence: TGCAGCGTCCCGTCGACAGGGGTTGGCTACACCTTC.

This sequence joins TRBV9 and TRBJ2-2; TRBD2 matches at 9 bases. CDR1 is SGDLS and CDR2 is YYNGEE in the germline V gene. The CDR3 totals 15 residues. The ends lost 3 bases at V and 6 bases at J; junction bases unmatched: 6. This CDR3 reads CASSGLAGKAGELFF. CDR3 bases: TGTGCCAGCAGCGGTCTAGCGGGAAAGGCCGGGGAGCTGTTTTTT.

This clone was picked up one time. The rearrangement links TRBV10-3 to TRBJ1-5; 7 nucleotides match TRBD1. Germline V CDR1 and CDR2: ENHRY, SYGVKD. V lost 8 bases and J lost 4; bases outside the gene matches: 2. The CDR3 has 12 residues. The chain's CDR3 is CAIAGQNQPQHF. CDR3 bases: TGTGCCATCGCGGGACAGAATCAGCCCCAGCATTTT.

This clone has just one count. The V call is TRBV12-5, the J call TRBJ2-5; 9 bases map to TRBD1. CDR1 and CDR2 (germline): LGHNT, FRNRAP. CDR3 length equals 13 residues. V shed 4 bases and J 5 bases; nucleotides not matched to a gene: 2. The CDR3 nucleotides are TGTGCTAGTGGTTGGGACAGGGCGGAGACCCAGTACTTC. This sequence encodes CASGWDRAETQYF.

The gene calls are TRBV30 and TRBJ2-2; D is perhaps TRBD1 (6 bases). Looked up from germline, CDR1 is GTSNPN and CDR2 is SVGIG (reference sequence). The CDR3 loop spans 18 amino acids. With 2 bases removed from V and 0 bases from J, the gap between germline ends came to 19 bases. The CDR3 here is CAWSKYSGTWANTGELFF. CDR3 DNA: TGTGCCTGGAGTAAATACTCCGGGACATGGGCGAACACCGGGGAGCTGTTTTTT.